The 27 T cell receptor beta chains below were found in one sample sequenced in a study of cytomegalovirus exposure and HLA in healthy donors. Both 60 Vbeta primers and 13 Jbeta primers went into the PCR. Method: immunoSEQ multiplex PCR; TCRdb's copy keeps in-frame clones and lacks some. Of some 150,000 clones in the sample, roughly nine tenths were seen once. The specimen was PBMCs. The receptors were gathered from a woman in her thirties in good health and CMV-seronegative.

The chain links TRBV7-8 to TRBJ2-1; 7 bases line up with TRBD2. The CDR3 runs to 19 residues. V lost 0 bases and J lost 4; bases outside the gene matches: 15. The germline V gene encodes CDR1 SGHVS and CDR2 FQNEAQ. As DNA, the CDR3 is TGTGCCAGCAGCTTAGCCATCCGGGGGAGACTAGCAGAATACAATGAGCAGTTCTTC. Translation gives CASSLAIRGRLAEYNEQFF.

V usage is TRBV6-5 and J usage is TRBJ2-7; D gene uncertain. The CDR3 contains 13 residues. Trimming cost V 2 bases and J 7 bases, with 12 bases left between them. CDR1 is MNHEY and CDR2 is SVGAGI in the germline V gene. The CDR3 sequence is CASSYLRSREQYF. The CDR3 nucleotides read TGTGCCAGCAGTTACCTCCGGTCTCGGGAGCAGTACTTC.

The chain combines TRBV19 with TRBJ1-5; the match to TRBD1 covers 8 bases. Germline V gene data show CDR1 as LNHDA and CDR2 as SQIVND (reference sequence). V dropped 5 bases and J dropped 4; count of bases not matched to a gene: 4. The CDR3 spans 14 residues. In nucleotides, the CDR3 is TGTGCCAGTAGTTGGACAGGGAAGAATCAGCCCCAGCATTTT. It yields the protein CASSWTGKNQPQHF.

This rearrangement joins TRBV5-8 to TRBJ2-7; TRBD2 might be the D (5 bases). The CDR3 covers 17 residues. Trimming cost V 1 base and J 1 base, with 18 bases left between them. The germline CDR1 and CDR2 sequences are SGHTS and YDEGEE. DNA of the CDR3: TGTGCCAGCAGCTTGAAGCGCCGGGATCGTGGTTCCTACGAGCAGTACTTC. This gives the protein CASSLKRRDRGSYEQYF.

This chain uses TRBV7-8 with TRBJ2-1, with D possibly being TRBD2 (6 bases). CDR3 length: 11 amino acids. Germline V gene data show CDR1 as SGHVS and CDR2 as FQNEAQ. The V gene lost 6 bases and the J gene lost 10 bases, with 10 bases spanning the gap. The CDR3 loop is CASSTSLEQFF. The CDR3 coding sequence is TGTGCCAGCAGTACTAGCTTAGAGCAGTTCTTC.

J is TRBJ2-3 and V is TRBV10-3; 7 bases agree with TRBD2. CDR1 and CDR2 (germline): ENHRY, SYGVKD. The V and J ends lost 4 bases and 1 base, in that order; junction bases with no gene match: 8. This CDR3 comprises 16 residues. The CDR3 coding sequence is TGTGCCATCAGTGTAGGGACTGGGGGGGGCACAGATACGCAGTATTTT. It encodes CAISVGTGGGTDTQYF.

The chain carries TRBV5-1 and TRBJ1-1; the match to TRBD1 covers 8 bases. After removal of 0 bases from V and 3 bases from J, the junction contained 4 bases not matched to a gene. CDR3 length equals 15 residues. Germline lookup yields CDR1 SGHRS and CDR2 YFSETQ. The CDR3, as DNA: TGCGCCAGCAGCTTGGGAGACAGGGGATACACTGAAGCTTTCTTT. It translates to CASSLGDRGYTEAFF.

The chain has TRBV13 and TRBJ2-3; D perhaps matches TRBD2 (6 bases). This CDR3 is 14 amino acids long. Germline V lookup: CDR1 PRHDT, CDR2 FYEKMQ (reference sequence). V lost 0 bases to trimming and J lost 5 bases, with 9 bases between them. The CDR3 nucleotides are TGTGCCAGCAGCTTAGGAGGGCGGGGAGATACGCAGTATTTT. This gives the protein CASSLGGRGDTQYF.

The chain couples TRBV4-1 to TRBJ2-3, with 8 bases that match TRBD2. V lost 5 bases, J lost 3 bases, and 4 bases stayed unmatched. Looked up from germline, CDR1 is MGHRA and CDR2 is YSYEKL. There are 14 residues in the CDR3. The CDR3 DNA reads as TGCGCCAGCAGCGATGTAGCGGGGACAGATACGCAGTATTTT. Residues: CASSDVAGTDTQYF.

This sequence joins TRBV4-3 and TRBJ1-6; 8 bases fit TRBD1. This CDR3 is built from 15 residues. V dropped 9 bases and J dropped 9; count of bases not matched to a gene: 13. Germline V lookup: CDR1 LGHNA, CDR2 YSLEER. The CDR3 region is CASSAAGGSSSPLHF. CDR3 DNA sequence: TGCGCCAGTAGTGCGGCAGGGGGCTCGAGTTCACCCCTCCACTTT.

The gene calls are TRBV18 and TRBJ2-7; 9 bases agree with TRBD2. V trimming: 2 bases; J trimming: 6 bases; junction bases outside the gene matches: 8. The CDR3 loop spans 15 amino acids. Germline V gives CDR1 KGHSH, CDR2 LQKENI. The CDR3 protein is CASSPSLAGMREQYF. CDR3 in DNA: TGTGCCAGCTCACCATCGCTAGCGGGAATGCGCGAGCAGTACTTC.

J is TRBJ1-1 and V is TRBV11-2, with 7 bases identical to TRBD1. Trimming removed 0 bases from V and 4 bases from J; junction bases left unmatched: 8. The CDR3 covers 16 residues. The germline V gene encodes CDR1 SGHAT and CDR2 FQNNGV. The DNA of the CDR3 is TGTGCCAGCAGCTTAGATAAGGGGGCAGGGAGCACTGAAGCTTTCTTT. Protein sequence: CASSLDKGAGSTEAFF.

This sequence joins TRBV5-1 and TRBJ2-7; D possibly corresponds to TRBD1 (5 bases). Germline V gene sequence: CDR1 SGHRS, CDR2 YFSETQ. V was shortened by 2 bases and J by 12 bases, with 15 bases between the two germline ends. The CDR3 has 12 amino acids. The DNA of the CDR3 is TGCGCCAGCAGCTTCTCGGACAACTCCTGGTACTTC. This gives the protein CASSFSDNSWYF. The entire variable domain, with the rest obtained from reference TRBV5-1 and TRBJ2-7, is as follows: KAGVTQTPRYLIKTRGQQVTLSCSPISGHRSVSWYQQTPGQGLQFLFEYFSETQRNKGNFPGRFSGRQFSNSRSEMNVSTLELGDSALYLCASSFSDNSWYFGPGTRLTVT.

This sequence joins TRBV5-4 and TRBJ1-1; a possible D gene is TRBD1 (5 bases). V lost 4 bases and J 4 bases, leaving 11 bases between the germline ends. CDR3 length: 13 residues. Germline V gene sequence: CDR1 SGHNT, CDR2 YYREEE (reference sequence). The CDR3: CASSQGGPTEAFF. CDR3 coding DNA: TGTGCCAGCAGCCAGGGCGGACCCACTGAAGCTTTCTTT.

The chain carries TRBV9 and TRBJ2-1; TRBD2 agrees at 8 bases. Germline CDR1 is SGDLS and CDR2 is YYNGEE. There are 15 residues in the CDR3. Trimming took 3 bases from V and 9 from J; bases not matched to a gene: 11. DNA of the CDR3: TGTGCCAGCAGCGGTACTAGCGGCAGTTTTGGTGAGCAGTTCTTC. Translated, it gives CASSGTSGSFGEQFF.

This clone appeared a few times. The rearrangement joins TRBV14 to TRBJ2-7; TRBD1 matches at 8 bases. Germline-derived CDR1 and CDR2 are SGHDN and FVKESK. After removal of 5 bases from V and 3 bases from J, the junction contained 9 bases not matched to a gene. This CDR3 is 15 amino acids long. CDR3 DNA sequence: TGTGCCAGCAGCTTACGACAGGGGCGAGACTACGAGCAGTACTTC. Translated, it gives CASSLRQGRDYEQYF.

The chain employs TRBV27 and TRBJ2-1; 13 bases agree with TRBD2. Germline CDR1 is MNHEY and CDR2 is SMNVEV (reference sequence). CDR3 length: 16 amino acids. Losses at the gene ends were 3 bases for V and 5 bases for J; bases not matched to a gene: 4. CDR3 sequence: CASSFTSGGANNEQFF. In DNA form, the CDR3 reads TGTGCCAGCAGTTTTACTAGCGGGGGGGCCAACAATGAGCAGTTCTTC.

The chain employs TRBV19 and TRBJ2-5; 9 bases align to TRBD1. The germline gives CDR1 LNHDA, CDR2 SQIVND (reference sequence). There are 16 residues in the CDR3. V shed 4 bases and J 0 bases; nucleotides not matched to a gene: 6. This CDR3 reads CASSSWDRVDQETQYF. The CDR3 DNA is TGTGCCAGTAGTAGCTGGGACAGGGTTGACCAAGAGACCCAGTACTTC.

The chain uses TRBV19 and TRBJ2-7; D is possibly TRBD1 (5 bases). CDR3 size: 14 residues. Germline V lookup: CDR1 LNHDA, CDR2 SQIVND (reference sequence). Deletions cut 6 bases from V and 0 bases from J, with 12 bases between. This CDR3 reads CASRSQGLSYEQYF. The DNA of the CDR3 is TGTGCCAGTAGGTCCCAGGGCCTCTCCTACGAGCAGTACTTC. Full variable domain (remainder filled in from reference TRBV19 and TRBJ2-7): DGGITQSPKYLFRKEGQNVTLSCEQNLNHDAMYWYRQDPGQGLRLIYYSQIVNDFQKGDIAEGYSVSREKKESFPLTVTSAQKNPTAFYLCASRSQGLSYEQYFGPGTRLTVT.

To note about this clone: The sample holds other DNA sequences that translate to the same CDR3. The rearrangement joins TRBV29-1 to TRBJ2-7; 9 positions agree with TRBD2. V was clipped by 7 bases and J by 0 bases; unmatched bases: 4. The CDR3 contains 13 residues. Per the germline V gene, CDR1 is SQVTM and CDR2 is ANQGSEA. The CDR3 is CSGTAGGSYEQYF. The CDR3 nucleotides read TGCAGCGGGACAGCGGGGGGCTCCTACGAGCAGTACTTC.

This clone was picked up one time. The CDR3 spells CASSPRRGGAVTEAFF. CDR3 nucleotide sequence: TGTGCCAGCAGTCCCCGCAGAGGGGGCGCGGTCACTGAAGCTTTCTTT. The genes are TRBV7-9 and TRBJ1-1; the match to TRBD1 covers 7 bases. There are 16 residues in the CDR3. Trimming at V came to 6 bases and at J to 4 bases, leaving 14 bases not matched to a gene. Germline V gene sequence: CDR1 SEHNR, CDR2 FQNEAQ (reference sequence).

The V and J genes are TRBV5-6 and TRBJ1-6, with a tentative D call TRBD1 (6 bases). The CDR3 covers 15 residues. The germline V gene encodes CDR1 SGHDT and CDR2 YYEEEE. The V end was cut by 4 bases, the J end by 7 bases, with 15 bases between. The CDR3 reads CASSPLDSRNSPLHF. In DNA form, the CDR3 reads TGTGCCAGCAGCCCGTTGGACAGTAGAAATTCACCCCTCCACTTT.

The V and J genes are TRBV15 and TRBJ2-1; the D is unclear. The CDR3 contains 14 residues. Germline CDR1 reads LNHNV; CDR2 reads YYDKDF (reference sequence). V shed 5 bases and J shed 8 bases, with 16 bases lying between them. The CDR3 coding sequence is TGTGCCACCAGCCCCTCCTTCAGTATTGATGAGCAGTTCTTC. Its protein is CATSPSFSIDEQFF.

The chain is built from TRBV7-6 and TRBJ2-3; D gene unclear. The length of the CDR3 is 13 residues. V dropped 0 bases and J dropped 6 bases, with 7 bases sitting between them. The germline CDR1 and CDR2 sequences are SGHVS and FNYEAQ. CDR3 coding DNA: TGTGCCAGCAGCTTAGCGCGTGTGGATACGCAGTATTTT. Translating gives CASSLARVDTQYF.

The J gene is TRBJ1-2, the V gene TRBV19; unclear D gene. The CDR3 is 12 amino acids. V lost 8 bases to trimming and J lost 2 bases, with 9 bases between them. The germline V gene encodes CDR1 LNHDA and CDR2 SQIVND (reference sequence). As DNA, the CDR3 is TGTGCCAGTCTAGAGGGAAACTATGGCTACACCTTC. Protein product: CASLEGNYGYTF.

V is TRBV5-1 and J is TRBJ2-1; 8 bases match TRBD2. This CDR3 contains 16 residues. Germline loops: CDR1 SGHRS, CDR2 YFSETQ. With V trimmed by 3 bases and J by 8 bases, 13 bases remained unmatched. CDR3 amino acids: CASSSRTSHSGDEQFF. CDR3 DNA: TGCGCCAGCAGCTCCCGGACTAGCCACAGTGGGGATGAGCAGTTCTTC.

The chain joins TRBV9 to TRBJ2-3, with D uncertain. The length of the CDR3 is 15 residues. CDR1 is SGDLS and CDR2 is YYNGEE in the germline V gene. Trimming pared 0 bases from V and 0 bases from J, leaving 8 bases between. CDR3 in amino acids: CASSVVGRSTDTQYF. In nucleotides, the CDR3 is TGTGCCAGCAGCGTAGTAGGCAGGAGCACAGATACGCAGTATTTT.